Each of the 16 T cell receptor beta chains below was sequenced from the same sample in a study of human T cells and chemical hapten exposure. Stated time point: patch test 1, 2 weeks after DPC sensitization. Treatment indicated: therapeutic diphenylcyclopropenone sensitization with weekly scalp DPC. From the RACE reads, TCRdb called clonotypes with MiXCR, one entry per CDR3 protein. This sample carries about 99,000 distinct CDR3 sequences, roughly 12% of them seen once, and the ten largest clones take approximately 2.1%. Sequenced here: whole blood, sampled in connection with sensitization to the hapten diphenylcyclopropenone (DPC). The receptors were gathered from a woman aged 40 to 55 with alopecia areata. Some clones in this sample may be carry-over from other donors' samples.

This clonotype turned up a few times. The chain combines TRBV24-1 with TRBJ2-3, with TRBD1 identical over 8 bases. V trimming: 3 bases; J trimming: 2 bases; junction bases outside the gene matches: 3. The CDR3 spans 15 residues. Looked up from germline, CDR1 is KGHDR and CDR2 is SFDVKD. CDR3 sequence (DNA): TGTGCCACCAGTGATCTACAGGGGGACACAGATACGCAGTATTTT. Protein: CATSDLQGDTDTQYF.

This clonotype was counted many times. The chain uses TRBV7-8 and TRBJ2-7, with 7 nucleotides matching TRBD1. Germline loops: CDR1 SGHVS, CDR2 FQNEAQ. Trimming cost V 4 bases and J 6 bases; bases outside gene matches: 3. This CDR3 spans 12 amino acids. CDR3 DNA: TGTGCCAGCAGCTCTGACAGGGCCGAGCAGTACTTC. This translates into CASSSDRAEQYF.

This clonotype showed up just a few times. V is TRBV5-1 and J is TRBJ2-3, with D possibly matching TRBD1 (6 bases). The CDR3 has 15 amino acids. Germline V CDR1 and CDR2: SGHRS, YFSETQ. V dropped 1 base and J dropped 4 bases, with 13 bases sitting between them. The CDR3 spells CASSLTGKSADTQYF. The CDR3, as DNA: TGCGCCAGCAGCTTGACAGGGAAGTCGGCAGATACGCAGTATTTT.

V is TRBV7-9 and J is TRBJ2-7; D remains ambiguous. The germline V and J ends were trimmed by 8 bases and 7 bases, with 12 bases remaining between them. The CDR3 has 11 residues. CDR1 is SEHNR, CDR2 FQNEAQ, per germline (reference sequence). This CDR3 reads CASGRVWEQYF. The CDR3 DNA is TGTGCCAGCGGAAGGGTATGGGAGCAGTACTTC.

The gene calls are TRBV19 and TRBJ2-5; 9 nucleotides match TRBD1. CDR1 and CDR2 from the germline V gene are LNHDA and SQIVND (reference sequence). Trimming at V came to 6 bases and at J to 4 bases, leaving 12 bases not matched to a gene. The CDR3 consists of 16 residues. The CDR3 nucleotides are TGTGCCAGTAGACCGGTAGGACAGGGGAGTGGAGAGACCCAGTACTTC. Translation: CASRPVGQGSGETQYF.

This clonotype turned up a few times. The J gene is TRBJ2-7, the V gene TRBV5-6; D is perhaps TRBD2 (6 bases). This CDR3 comprises 14 residues. Looked up from germline, CDR1 is SGHDT and CDR2 is YYEEEE. Between the trimmed V and J ends, which lost 0 bases and 2 bases, there was a span of 9 bases. The CDR3 region has the DNA TGTGCCAGCAGCTTGGTAGCGGATCCCTACGAGCAGTACTTC. It is translated as CASSLVADPYEQYF.

In its sample, this clonotype was seen many times. The rearrangement uses TRBV20-1 and TRBJ1-3; D remains ambiguous. Trimming stripped 5 bases from V and 4 bases from J, with 12 bases between. This CDR3 spans 13 amino acids. Germline CDR1 is DFQATT and CDR2 is SNEGSKA (reference sequence). The CDR3 DNA follows: TGCAGTGCTCCCGACCTCCCGGGAAACACCATATATTTT. It encodes CSAPDLPGNTIYF.

This CDR3 reads CASSLRSGEVSTDTQYF. CDR3 sequence (DNA): TGTGCCAGCAGCTTAAGGTCGGGAGAAGTAAGCACAGATACGCAGTATTTT. The chain carries TRBV11-3 and TRBJ2-3; D might be TRBD2 (6 bases). From germline, CDR1 is SGHNT and CDR2 YENEEA. The germline V and J ends were trimmed by 2 bases and 0 bases, with 15 bases remaining between them. The CDR3 is made up of 17 amino acids.

The chain recombines TRBV20-1 with TRBJ2-7, with TRBD1 matching 8 bases. The CDR3 has 12 amino acids. The V gene end was trimmed by 5 bases and the J gene end by 4 bases; junction bases not matched to a gene: 4. CDR1 DFQATT and CDR2 SNEGSKA come from the germline V gene (reference sequence). The CDR3, as DNA: TGCAGTGCTGTAGACAGGGGATACGAGCAGTACTTC. Protein product: CSAVDRGYEQYF.

The chain uses TRBV7-9 and TRBJ1-2; 8 bases are a match to TRBD1. V lost 4 bases, J lost 8 bases, and 6 bases stayed unmatched. The CDR3 loop spans 13 amino acids. Per germline, CDR1 SEHNR and CDR2 FQNEAQ (reference sequence). The CDR3 loop reads CASSSGTGLGYTF. DNA of the CDR3: TGTGCCAGCAGCTCCGGGACAGGCCTCGGCTACACCTTC.

By sample fraction, this clonotype is medium-sized. This chain connects TRBV15 to TRBJ2-2; a possible D gene is TRBD2 (6 bases). The germline CDR1 and CDR2 sequences are LNHNV and YYDKDF (reference sequence). Trimming took off 3 bases at V and 6 bases at J, with 11 bases between the two ends. CDR3 size: 14 residues. CDR3 DNA: TGTGCCACCAGCAGGTCACGGGAGCCCGGGGAGCTGTTTTTT. Translating gives CATSRSREPGELFF.

The V and J genes are TRBV20-1 and TRBJ2-1, with D possibly matching TRBD2 (5 bases). Germline CDR1 reads DFQATT; CDR2 reads SNEGSKA (reference sequence). V was trimmed by 6 bases and J by 3 bases, leaving 18 bases between them. CDR3 length equals 15 residues. CDR3 region: CSAQVLGGHYNEQFF. The CDR3 DNA reads TGCAGTGCGCAGGTACTGGGCGGGCACTACAATGAGCAGTTCTTC.

The genes are TRBV28 and TRBJ1-1; weak D call: TRBD1 (5 bases). The germline gives CDR1 MDHEN, CDR2 SYDVKM. The CDR3 is made up of 12 amino acids. The V gene lost 5 bases and the J gene lost 8 bases, with 12 bases spanning the gap. CDR3 DNA sequence: TGTGCCAGCAGTCGCGAGGGGAACGAAGCTTTCTTT. Residues: CASSREGNEAFF.

This clonotype was recorded at least ten times. V is TRBV10-3 and J is TRBJ1-2, with 7 bases fitting TRBD1. CDR3 size: 15 residues. Germline V gene sequence: CDR1 ENHRY, CDR2 SYGVKD. The ends lost 4 bases at V and 5 bases at J; junction bases unmatched: 10. In nucleotides, the CDR3 is TGTGCCATCAGTGGTTACAGGGGCAGCACATATGGCTACACCTTC. Translated, it gives CAISGYRGSTYGYTF.

The V and J genes are TRBV27 and TRBJ1-4; D unresolved. CDR3 length: 12 residues. Germline lookup yields CDR1 MNHEY and CDR2 SMNVEV (reference sequence). Trimming took off 3 bases at V and 7 bases at J, with 6 bases between the two ends. The CDR3 here is CASSFAGEKLFF. CDR3 nucleotides: TGTGCCAGCAGTTTTGCGGGTGAAAAACTGTTTTTT. The full variable domain, in which reference TRBV27 and TRBJ1-4 provide the parts outside the CDR3, is EAQVTQNPRYLITVTGKKLTVTCSQNMNHEYMSWYRQDPGLGLRQIYYSMNVEVTDKGDVPEGYKVSRKEKRNFPLILESPSPNQTSLYFCASSFAGEKLFFGSGTQLSVL.

This clonotype was counted a few times. Here the CDR3 DNA reads TGCAGTGCTAGAGCGGACACCCACTCCTACGAGCAGTACTTC. Translated: CSARADTHSYEQYF. The chain has TRBV20-1 and TRBJ2-7; perhaps TRBD1 as D (5 bases). The CDR3 totals 14 residues. In germline, CDR1 is DFQATT, CDR2 SNEGSKA (reference sequence). V was cut by 1 base and J by 0 bases, with 10 bases left in between.